One and the same sample provided the 2 T cell receptor beta chains below, sequenced in a study of patients and donors after allogeneic stem cell transplantation (dated by TCRdb to about 2020). Library preparation was by RT-PCR. These reads were obtained on a NextSeq 550. TCRdb reworked the public reads: Q25 trimming with fastp, MiXCR clone assembly, productive beta chains retained. Rows matching on CDR3 protein sequence are summarized as one entry with the most common DNA and genes. The sample yields about 160,000 distinct CDR3 sequences; over 25% were counted once. Roughly 3% of the sample belongs to the ten largest clones. What was sequenced was blood, either unsorted or a sorted T cell fraction (not recorded which). These receptors were obtained from a human donor who was either an allogeneic HSCT recipient or a stem cell or donor lymphocyte infusion donor (not recorded which). It is not recorded whose cells these are; they may come from a transplant donor.

The chain carries TRBV7-2 and TRBJ1-2; 8 bases line up with TRBD1. Germline V gene sequence: CDR1 SGHTA, CDR2 FQGNSA. With 5 bases clipped from V and 2 bases from J, the junction kept 4 bases outside the gene matches. The CDR3 sequence is 14 residues long. DNA of the CDR3: TGTGCCAGCAGCCTGACAGGGGACAACTATGGCTACACCTTC. Protein sequence: CASSLTGDNYGYTF.

This clonotype was found a few times. The chain employs TRBV5-1 and TRBJ2-7; tentative D call: TRBD2 (6 bases). Germline assignment: CDR1 SGHRS and CDR2 YFSETQ. V lost 2 bases and J 7 bases, leaving 19 bases between the germline ends. There are 15 residues in the CDR3. The CDR3 coding sequence is TGCGCCAGCAGCTTCACAGCGGGCCGATCCGGGGAGCAGTACTTC. Protein sequence: CASSFTAGRSGEQYF.